Listed below are T cell receptor beta chains from one sample, sequenced in a study of human T cells and chemical hapten exposure. TCRdb used MiXCR to reprocess the RACE reads, holding one entry per CDR3 protein. The sample has 180,000 or so distinct CDR3 sequences; about a fifth are singletons. The source material was whole blood, sampled in connection with sensitization to the hapten diphenylcyclopropenone (DPC). The receptors derive from a woman aged 50 to 65 with alopecia areata. Some clones in this sample may be carry-over from other donors' samples. The CDR3 runs from the conserved cysteine through the conserved F or W. The D gene is left open where the match is weak. The size of a clone is reported for some rows only, either as once, few or many, or as a class for expanded clones.

NA	TRBV6-6	NA	TRBJ2-5	TGTGCCAGCAGTTCCACGGGGGAGACCCAGTACTTC	CASSSTGETQYF
NA	TRBV7-8	TRBD2	TRBJ2-1	TGTGCCAGCAGCTTTCGCGCGGGAGACGAGCAGTTCTTC	CASSFRAGDEQFF
NA	TRBV7-9	TRBD1	TRBJ2-3	TGTGCCAGCAGCTGGACAGGGGACTACACAGATACGCAGTATTTT	CASSWTGDYTDTQYF
few	TRBV14	TRBD1	TRBJ1-2	TGTGCCAGCAGCCAAACCGGGACAGGGAACTATGGCTACACCTTC	CASSQTGTGNYGYTF
NA	TRBV19	NA	TRBJ1-1	TGTGCCAGTTCGCGACAAGTCCAATTTCTGAACACTGAAGCTTTCTTT	CASSRQVQFLNTEAFF
once	TRBV7-2	TRBD1	TRBJ1-1	TGTGCCAGCAGACTGGACAGGGGTAGGGGCACTGAAGCTTTCTTT	CASRLDRGRGTEAFF
few	TRBV3-1	NA	TRBJ1-1	TGTGCCAGCAGCCAAGATAGAATGAACACTGAAGCTTTCTTT	CASSQDRMNTEAFF
NA	TRBV11-2	NA	TRBJ2-3	TGTGCCAGCAGCGTAGACAGGGGAGGGACGCAGTATTTT	CASSVDRGGTQYF
NA	TRBV10-3	TRBD1	TRBJ1-3	TGTGCCACTTCGGACAGGGGGCCTGGAAACACCATATATTTT	CATSDRGPGNTIYF
NA	TRBV7-2	NA	TRBJ2-3	TGTGCCAGCAGCTTACTCCAGCAGGAGTCGCAGTATTTT	CASSLLQQESQYF
few	TRBV5-1	NA	TRBJ1-1	TGCGCCAGCAGCTTGGTGGGTACGGCCACTGAAGCTTTCTTT	CASSLVGTATEAFF
NA	TRBV9	TRBD2	TRBJ2-1	TGTGCCAGCAGCGTAGACGGGAGGGCAATCTACAATGAGCAGTTCTTC	CASSVDGRAIYNEQFF
NA	TRBV12-5	NA	TRBJ2-3	TGTGCTAGTGGCCCGGTGGATACGCAGTATTTT	CASGPVDTQYF
NA	TRBV14	NA	TRBJ2-5	TGTGCCAGCAGCCAAAGTCGAGGGCAAGAGACCCAGTACTTC	CASSQSRGQETQYF
NA	TRBV24-1	TRBD1	TRBJ2-1	TGTGCCACCAGTGATTTTCGTGCAGGGGGCAATGAGCAGTTCTTC	CATSDFRAGGNEQFF
few	TRBV6-6	TRBD2	TRBJ2-3	TGTGCCAGCAGTCTATGGCTAGCGGGAGTCACAGATACGCAGTATTTT	CASSLWLAGVTDTQYF
few	TRBV24-1	NA	TRBJ2-3	TGTGCCACCAGTGATTCCGGGGGACCCACAGATACGCAGTATTTT	CATSDSGGPTDTQYF
few	TRBV10-3	NA	TRBJ2-3	TGTGCCATCAGTGAGCTGGCCCCGGGGTCCACAGATACGCAGTATTTT	CAISELAPGSTDTQYF